The clone carrying this TCR beta chain appeared a few times. What it recognizes is unknown. This sample was taken from a study of identical twins. Template switching created a universal primer site, and the cDNA included unique molecular identifiers. TCRdb reprocessed the 5' RACE reads via MiXCR and lists one record per CDR3 protein. The sample holds 450,000 or so distinct CDR3 sequences, 18% seen once. General study findings and limits: It was possible that invariant MAIT and iNKT cells partly confounded the zero-insertion analyses. Out-of-frame beta chain sequences displayed weaker excess sharing between twins. There was more out-of-frame TCR alpha sharing in monozygotic twins than models estimated.

The CDR3 sequence is 15 residues long. CDR1 is LGHNA, CDR2 YSLEER, per germline. With 3 bases clipped from V and 0 bases from J, the junction kept 2 bases outside the gene matches. This chain uses TRBV4-3 with TRBJ2-1; 7 bases fit TRBD2. The receptor was isolated from a man aged 50 to 60 in good health. The sample consisted of naive T cells sorted from blood. CDR3 protein: CASSQGLNSYNEQFF. In DNA form, the CDR3 reads TGCGCCAGCAGCCAGGGACTAAACTCCTACAATGAGCAGTTCTTC.